This T cell receptor beta chain is from a study of PD-1 blockade in classical Hodgkin lymphoma (dated by TCRdb to between 2020 and 2021). For the study in its entirety: Nivolumab dosing was 3 mg/kg intravenously every 2 weeks, continuing until either disease progression or unacceptable toxicity. To define a peripheral blood immune signature of response to PD-1 blockade in classical Hodgkin lymphoma, the study combined TCR beta sequencing with CyTOF. Findings and caveats that apply to the study as a whole: Lower diversity was seen in patients whose nivolumab began less than 1 year after ASCT, and these patients were left out of later analyses so that immune reconstitution would not confound the results. Among trial patients, those achieving complete response had baseline diversity similar to that of newly diagnosed patients, while diversity was significantly lower in partial responders and progressors. The study covered only a single clinical trial cohort, and the causes of the repertoire differences, possibly disease activity or prior therapy, were still not defined. A significant rise by C4D1 was seen in CD4+ but not CD8+ TCR diversity (p=0.0027 vs p=0.16), with the rise being most apparent in complete responders (p=0.02). Newly diagnosed patients were reported to have lower baseline TCR diversity than healthy donors, and relapsed/refractory patients were reported to have lower baseline TCR diversity still.

The time point label on this specimen signifies: cycle 4 day 1 (C4D1), after 5 to 7 weeks of nivolumab. Every trial patient had relapsed following autologous stem cell transplantation, and prior brentuximab vedotin exposure was what differed among cohorts A, B and C. The trial cohort was composed of around 60 patients with relapsed/refractory classical Hodgkin lymphoma, for whom complete response, partial response or progressive disease was recorded as best overall response. Trial patients were treated with single-agent nivolumab in the multi-cohort phase II CheckMate 205 trial. An independent review committee assessed best overall response by applying the 2007 International Working Group response criteria. Trial PBMCs were collected just before the start of nivolumab (C1D1) and during therapy at cycle 2 day 1 and cycle 4 day 1. Peripheral blood was collected in 8 mL Vacutainer Cell Preparation Tubes, from which PBMCs were isolated by centrifugation and then cryopreserved.

Concerning this clone: Its antigen is currently not known. One base away there is no much larger clone; base qualities are not given.

The Qiagen DNeasy kit was used to extract genomic DNA from unsorted PBMCs and from the negatively selected CD4+ and CD8+ fractions. Using primers that anneal to V and J segments, immunoSEQ multiplex PCR amplified the TCR beta CDR3 regions. A synthetic immune receptor repertoire was used to minimize amplification bias, and any residual bias was removed computationally once sequencing was done. The source study handled its data this way. Custom Python scripts were used to quantify repertoire diversity as the Shannon entropy index. The unsorted, CD4+ and CD8+ repertoires were each analyzed separately, with the exception of combined analyses, where CD4+ and CD8+ sequences were merged in silico. Clonal expansion was defined as a frequency increase of at least 2-fold after treatment compared with C1D1, and clones undetected at baseline were assigned a pseudocount of 0.5. Clones with 0 or 1 copy at C1D1 were defined as singleton clones, while clones with 2 or more copies were defined as non-singleton clones. By matching protein sequences in sorted samples from the same patient, clones expanded in unsorted samples were annotated as CD4+, CD8+ or unknown. Wilcoxon tests on paired samples were used to test changes in diversity from C1D1 to C4D1. TCRdb's version of the immuneACCESS table is confined to in-frame rearrangements and falls short of the full clone set. An unresolved V gene accounts for under half of the shortfall where checked; the remainder is of unknown origin. V and J calls and clone size are copied from that table; D and trimming were computed from the DNA. This sample comprises about 90,000 clones, about nine tenths of them detected only once. The ten largest clones capture under 3.5% of the sample.

Trimming takes 4 bases off V and 5 bases off J; junction bases not matched to a gene: 6. In the germline V gene, CDR1 corresponds to ENHRY and CDR2 to SYGVKD. Including the terminal cysteine and phenylalanine, the CDR3 comprises 15 residues. The read is trimmed to its CDR3 DNA, 45 bases read in frame from base 1. The sample was peripheral blood mononuclear cells (PBMCs), taken before the fourth cycle of nivolumab. The chain is assembled from TRBV10-3 and TRBJ2-1, and 9 junctional nucleotides match TRBD1. The TCR originated in a human donor with classical Hodgkin lymphoma. The nucleotide sequence is given as TGTGCCATCAGTGCCCCCGGGACAGGGAACAATGAGCAGTTCTTC. Its amino acids are CAISAPGTGNNEQFF.